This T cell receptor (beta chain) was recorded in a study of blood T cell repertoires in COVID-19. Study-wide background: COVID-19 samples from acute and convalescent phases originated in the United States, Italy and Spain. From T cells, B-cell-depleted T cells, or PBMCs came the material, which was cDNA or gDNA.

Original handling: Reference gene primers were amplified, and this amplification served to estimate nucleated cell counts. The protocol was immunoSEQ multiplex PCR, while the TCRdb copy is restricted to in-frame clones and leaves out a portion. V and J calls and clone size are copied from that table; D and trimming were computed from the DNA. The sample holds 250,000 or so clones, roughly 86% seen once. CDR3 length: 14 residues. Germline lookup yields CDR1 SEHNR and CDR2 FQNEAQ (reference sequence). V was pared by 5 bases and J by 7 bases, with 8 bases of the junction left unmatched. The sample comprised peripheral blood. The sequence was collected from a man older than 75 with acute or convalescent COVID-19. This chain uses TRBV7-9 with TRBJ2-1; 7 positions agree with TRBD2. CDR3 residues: CASSASGPLNEQFF. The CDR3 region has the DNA TGTGCCAGCAGCGCTAGCGGACCGTTGAATGAGCAGTTCTTC.